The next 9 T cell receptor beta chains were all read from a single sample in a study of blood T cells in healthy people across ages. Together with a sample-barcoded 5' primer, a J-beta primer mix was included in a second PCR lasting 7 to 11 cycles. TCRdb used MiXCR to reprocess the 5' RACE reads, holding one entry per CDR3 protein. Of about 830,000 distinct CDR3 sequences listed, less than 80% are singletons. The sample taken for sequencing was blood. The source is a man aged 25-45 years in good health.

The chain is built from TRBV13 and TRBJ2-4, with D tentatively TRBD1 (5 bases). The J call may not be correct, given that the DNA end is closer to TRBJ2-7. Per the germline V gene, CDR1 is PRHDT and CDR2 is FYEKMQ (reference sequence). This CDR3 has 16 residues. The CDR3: CASSPVSGSPRDEQYF. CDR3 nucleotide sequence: TGTGCCAGCAGCCCCGTTTCAGGGTCTCCTAGGGACGAGCAGTACTTC.

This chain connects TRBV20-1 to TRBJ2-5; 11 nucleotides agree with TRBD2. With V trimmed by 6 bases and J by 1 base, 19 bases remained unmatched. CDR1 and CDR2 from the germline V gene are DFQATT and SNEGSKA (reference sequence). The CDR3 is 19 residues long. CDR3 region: CSAKSGLAGGPRGQETQYF. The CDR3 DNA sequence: TGCAGTGCCAAGAGCGGCCTAGCGGGGGGCCCCAGGGGCCAAGAGACCCAGTACTTC.

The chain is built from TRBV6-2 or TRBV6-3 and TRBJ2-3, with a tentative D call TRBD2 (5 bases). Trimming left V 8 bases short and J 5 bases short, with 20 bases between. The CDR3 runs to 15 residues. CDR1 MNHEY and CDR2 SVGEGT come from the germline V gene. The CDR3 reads CASCREGSGGDTQYF. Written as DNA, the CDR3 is TGTGCCAGCTGCCGGGAAGGTAGTGGTGGAGATACGCAGTATTTT.

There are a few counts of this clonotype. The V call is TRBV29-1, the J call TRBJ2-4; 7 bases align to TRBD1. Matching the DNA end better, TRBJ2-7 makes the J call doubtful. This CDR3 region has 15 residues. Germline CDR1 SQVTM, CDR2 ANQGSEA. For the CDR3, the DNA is TGCAGCGTGGGGGACCGGGACAGCACTCGATCCGAGCAGTACTTC. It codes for CSVGDRDSTRSEQYF.

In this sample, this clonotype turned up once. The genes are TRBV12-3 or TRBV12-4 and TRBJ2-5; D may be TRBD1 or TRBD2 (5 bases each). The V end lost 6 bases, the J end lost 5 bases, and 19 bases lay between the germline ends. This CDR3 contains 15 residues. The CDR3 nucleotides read TGTGCCAGCAGCCGTCCGGGACCCGCTTTCGAGACCCAGTACTTC. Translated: CASSRPGPAFETQYF.

In DNA, the CDR3 is TGCGCCAGCAGCTTGAGGGCTAGCGGGGGAATTGAGCAGTTCTTC. This sequence encodes CASSLRASGGIEQFF. V gene TRBV5-1 combines with J gene TRBJ2-1; 10 nucleotides line up with TRBD2. V trimming: 1 base; J trimming: 9 bases; junction bases outside the gene matches: 7. Germline values: CDR1 SGHRS, CDR2 YFSETQ. This CDR3 has 15 amino acids. Variable domain in full (rest from reference TRBV5-1 and TRBJ2-1): KAGVTQTPRYLIKTRGQQVTLSCSPISGHRSVSWYQQTPGQGLQFLFEYFSETQRNKGNFPGRFSGRQFSNSRSEMNVSTLELGDSALYLCASSLRASGGIEQFFGPGTRLTVL.

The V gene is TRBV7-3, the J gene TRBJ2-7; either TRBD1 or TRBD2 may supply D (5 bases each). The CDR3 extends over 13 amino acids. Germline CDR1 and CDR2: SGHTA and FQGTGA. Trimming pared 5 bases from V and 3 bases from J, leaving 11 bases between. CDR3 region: CASSRDQDYEQYF. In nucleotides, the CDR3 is TGTGCCAGCAGCCGGGACCAGGACTACGAGCAGTACTTC.

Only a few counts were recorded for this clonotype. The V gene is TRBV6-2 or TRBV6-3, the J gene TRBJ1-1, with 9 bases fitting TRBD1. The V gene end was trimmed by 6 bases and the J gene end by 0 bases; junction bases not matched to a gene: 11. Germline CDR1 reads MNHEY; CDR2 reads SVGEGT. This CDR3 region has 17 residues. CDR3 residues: CASSTGQGSNMNTEAFF. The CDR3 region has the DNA TGTGCCAGCAGCACTGGACAGGGGAGTAACATGAACACTGAAGCTTTCTTT.

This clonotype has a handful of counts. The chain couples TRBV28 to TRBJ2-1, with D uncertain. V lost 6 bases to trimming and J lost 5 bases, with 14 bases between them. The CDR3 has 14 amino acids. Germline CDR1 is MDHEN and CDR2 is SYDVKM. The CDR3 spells CASSLVPPHNEQFF. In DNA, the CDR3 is TGTGCCAGCAGCCTTGTCCCTCCCCACAATGAGCAGTTCTTC.